This entry is about one T cell receptor (beta chain). Its antigen specificity is not known. Base quality data are lacking; no much larger clone is found one base away. The CDR3 runs 13 residues from the cysteine to the phenylalanine. The CDR3 DNA has 39 bases and is translated from base 1. The junction shows trimming of 3 bases on V and 9 bases on J, and the gene matches do not reach 5 bases of it. In the germline V gene (reference sequence), CDR1 corresponds to LNHDA and CDR2 to SQIVND. The record originates from a study of blood T cell repertoires in COVID-19 (dated by TCRdb to between 2020 and 2021). Context from the whole study: Samples from collaborators originated in the United States, Italy and Spain and spanned both the acute and convalescent phases of COVID-19. The material from the prospective study consisted of cDNA or gDNA derived from T cells, B-cell-depleted T cells, or PBMCs. Deeply sampled blood TCRbeta repertoires from subjects exposed to, actively infected with, or recovered from COVID-19 were included in the dataset. A freely available public database, intended as a resource for researchers studying the immune response to SARS-CoV-2, is where the repertoires were released. Samples were obtained from the ongoing ImmuneRACE study (first 160 participants) and from over 1,000 subjects provided by 6 global collaborators. Sample metadata almost always included a de-identified subject ID, COVID-19 status, age in years and sex. Where available, HLA class I and class II types were obtained from metadata supplied by the sample provider rather than from assay-based typing. Broader findings and caveats from the paper: How much clinical and demographic metadata was included differed by source and by participant, and the metadata was provided uncurated.

The immunoSEQ Assay, a bias-controlled multiplex PCR, was used to amplify TCRbeta CDR3 regions from genomic DNA. The original methods were these. The number of nucleated cells in each sample was estimated from the amplification of reference gene primers within the assay. To quantify the absolute abundance of each unique TCRbeta CDR3 rearrangement, sequence reads were collapsed and filtered. Productive Simpson clonality was computed per sample as the square root of Simpson's diversity index over productive rearrangements. TCRdb took this table from immuneACCESS and kept in-frame rearrangements with V and J called. Such tables lack part of the clones; where checked against another copy, unresolved V genes explain under half of the gap, and the rest is unexplained. V and J calls and clone size are those listed in that table; D and trimming were worked out from the DNA. Here the sample has about 270,000 clones; about 91% occur a single time. The ten largest clones represent 1.2% of the sample.

Participants in the prospective study were aged about 18 to 95 years, lived in about two dozen United States geographic areas, and enrolled through a virtual design. In the prospective study, cohorts were assigned on the basis of participant-reported clinical history obtained from a screening survey and a study questionnaire. In the prospective study, mobile phlebotomists collected whole blood, serum and a nasopharyngeal or oropharyngeal swab from each participant. Over a roughly 2-month period, participants in the prospective study had the option of providing additional blood draws and questionnaires. Blood samples from the prospective study were shipped frozen or at room temperature prior to DNA extraction.

The clonotype comes from a woman between 40 and 50 years old with acute COVID-19. The chain uses TRBV19 and TRBJ2-1; 7 central nucleotides agree with TRBD1. The source material was PBMCs or T cells enriched from blood (not recorded which). In nucleotide form, the sequence is TGTGCCAGTAGTATCGACAGGGTAACTGAGCAGTTCTTC. Its protein reads: CASSIDRVTEQFF.